This T cell receptor beta chain was identified during a study of glioma-infiltrating T cells after dendritic cell vaccination. Across the whole study: Dendritic cell vaccine was injected intradermally three times, biweekly.

The primer mix had 60 V beta and 13 J beta primers. The data were produced by immunoSEQ multiplex PCR, yet TCRdb's version contains in-frame clones alone and is incomplete. The data contain over 90,000 clones, roughly 80% of them singletons. V gave up 4 bases and J gave up 0 bases; unmatched junction bases: 14. This CDR3 contains 17 residues. Germline CDR1 and CDR2: SQVTM and ANQGSEA. The TCR was taken from a human donor with glioblastoma. This specimen consisted of blood, obtained before dendritic cell vaccination. This rearrangement joins TRBV29-1 to TRBJ1-1; 7 positions match TRBD1. DNA for the CDR3: TGCAGCGTTGTTGGAATTCGGGACAGCTCATTGAACACTGAAGCTTTCTTT. It yields the protein CSVVGIRDSSLNTEAFF.